This T cell receptor (beta chain) was documented in a study of blood T cell repertoires in COVID-19. CDR1 LGHNA and CDR2 YSLEER come from the germline V gene. The V segment lost 0 bases and the J segment 0 bases; nucleotides outside the gene matches: 3. This CDR3 spans 16 amino acids. Methods used by the authors: Amplified reference gene primers provided the basis for estimating nucleated cell counts. The repertoire was sequenced with immunoSEQ multiplex PCR; TCRdb's copy has only in-frame clones and lacks some. The V and J calls and clone size were taken over from that table, and D and trimming were inferred from the DNA. The table has 68,000 or so clones, 87% seen once.

The source is a man in his fifties or sixties with active COVID-19. The source material was peripheral blood. The chain links TRBV4-3 to TRBJ2-7; 9 bases fit TRBD2. The CDR3 DNA reads TGCGCCAGCAGCCAAGATGGGACTAGCCTCTCCTACGAGCAGTACTTC. Protein product: CASSQDGTSLSYEQYF.